This record covers a single T cell receptor (beta chain). This record comes from a study of blood T cell repertoires in COVID-19. The overall study: Some COVID-19 samples were acute and others convalescent; all came from the United States, Italy and Spain. T cells, B-cell-depleted T cells, or PBMCs provided the cDNA or gDNA that served as material.

As handled by the study authors: Amplified reference gene primers provided the basis for estimating nucleated cell counts. Repertoires were generated with immunoSEQ multiplex PCR, while TCRdb's copy carries only in-frame clones and drops some. V and J calls and clone size follow that table, whereas D and trimming were derived from the DNA. The sample carries some 150,000 clones, 86% recorded once. V lost 4 bases and J 10 bases, leaving 14 bases between the germline ends. The germline gives CDR1 MNHEY, CDR2 SVGAGI. The CDR3 has 12 amino acids. The sequence was collected from a man aged 65 to 79 with acute or convalescent COVID-19. Sequencing was carried out using peripheral blood. This chain links TRBV6-5 with TRBJ2-7; weak D call: TRBD1 (5 bases). The CDR3 loop is CASSSLKGAQYF. The DNA for the CDR3 is TGTGCCAGCAGTTCACTAAAAGGGGCACAGTACTTC.